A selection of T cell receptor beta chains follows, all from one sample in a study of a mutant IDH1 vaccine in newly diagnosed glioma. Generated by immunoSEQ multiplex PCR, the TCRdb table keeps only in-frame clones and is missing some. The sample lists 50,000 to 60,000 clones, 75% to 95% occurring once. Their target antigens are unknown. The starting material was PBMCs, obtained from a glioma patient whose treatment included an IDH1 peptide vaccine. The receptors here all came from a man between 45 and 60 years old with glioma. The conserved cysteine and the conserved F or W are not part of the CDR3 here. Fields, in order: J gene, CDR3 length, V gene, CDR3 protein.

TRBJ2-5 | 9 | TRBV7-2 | ASSVYGAQY
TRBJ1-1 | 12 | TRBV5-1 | ASSSQGRNTEAF
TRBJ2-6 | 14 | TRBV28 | ASSLFASSGANVLT
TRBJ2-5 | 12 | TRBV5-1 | ASSASGGRETQY
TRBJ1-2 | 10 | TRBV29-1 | SARPTSYGYT
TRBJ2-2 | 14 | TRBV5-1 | ASSLAGTGYTGELF
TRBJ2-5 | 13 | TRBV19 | ASSPIGQGGETQY
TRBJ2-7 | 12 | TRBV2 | ASSDETGGYEQY
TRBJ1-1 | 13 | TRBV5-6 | ASSDRDRRNTEAF
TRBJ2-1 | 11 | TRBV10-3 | AISEVGNPAQF
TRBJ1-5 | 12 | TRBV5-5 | ASSFMGAGQPQH
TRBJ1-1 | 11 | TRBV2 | ASRVQENTEAF
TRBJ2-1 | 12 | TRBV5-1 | ASSSWTGANEQF
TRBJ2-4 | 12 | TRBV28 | ASREQGGKNIQY
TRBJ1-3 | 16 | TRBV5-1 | ASSLTPPGTTSGNTIY
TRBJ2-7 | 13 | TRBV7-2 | ASSLGPGSSYEQY
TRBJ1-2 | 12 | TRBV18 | ASSRDRANYGYT
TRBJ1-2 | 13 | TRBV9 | ASSPRQDLFGGYT
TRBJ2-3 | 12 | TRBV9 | ASSVVDRTGTQY
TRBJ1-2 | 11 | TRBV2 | ASSETGIYGYT
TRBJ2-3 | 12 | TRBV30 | AWSVGGSTDTQY
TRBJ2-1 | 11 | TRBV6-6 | ASSYMGHDTEF
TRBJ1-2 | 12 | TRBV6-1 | ASSETTGNYGYT
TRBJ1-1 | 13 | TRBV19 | ASSMRPDRGISTF
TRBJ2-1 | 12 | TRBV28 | AIQARNSYNEQF
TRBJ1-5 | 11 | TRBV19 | ASRGTYNQPQH
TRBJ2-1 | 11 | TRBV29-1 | SVEPGSYNEQF
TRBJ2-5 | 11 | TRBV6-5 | ASSPGQQETQY
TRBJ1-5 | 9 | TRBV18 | ASERNQPQH
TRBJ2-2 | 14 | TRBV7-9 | ASTTNRGGTERELF
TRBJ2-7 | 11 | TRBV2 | ASRGGPSYEQY
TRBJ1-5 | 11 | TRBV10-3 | AISALDNQPQH
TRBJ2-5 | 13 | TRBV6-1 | ASSETSGGAETQY
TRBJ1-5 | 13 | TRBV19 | ASSLGTATNQPQH
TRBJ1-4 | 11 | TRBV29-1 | SVAAGGREKLF
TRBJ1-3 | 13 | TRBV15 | ATSRDPGGGNTIY
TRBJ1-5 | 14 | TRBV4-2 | ASSQEWGQTYQPQH
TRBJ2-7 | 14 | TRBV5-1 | ASSLRGGVTHYEQY
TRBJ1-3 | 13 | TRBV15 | ATSRDSTPGNTIY
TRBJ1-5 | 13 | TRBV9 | ASSVGPGRNQPQH
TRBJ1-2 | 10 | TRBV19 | ATTDRESGYT
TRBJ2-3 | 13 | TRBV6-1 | ASSEFLDIGDTQY
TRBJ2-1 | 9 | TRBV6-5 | ASSYGAEQF
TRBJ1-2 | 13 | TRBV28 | ASSFSAGSNYGYT
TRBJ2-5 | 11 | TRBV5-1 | ASSFGGGETQY
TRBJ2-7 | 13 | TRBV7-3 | ASSLGQGRAYEQY
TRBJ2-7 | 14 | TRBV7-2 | ASSLAGRVKEYEQY
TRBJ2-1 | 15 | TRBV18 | ASSRTSGIQAYNEQF
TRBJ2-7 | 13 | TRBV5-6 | ASSSSGTADYEQY
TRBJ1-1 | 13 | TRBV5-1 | ASSLSKAMNTEAF